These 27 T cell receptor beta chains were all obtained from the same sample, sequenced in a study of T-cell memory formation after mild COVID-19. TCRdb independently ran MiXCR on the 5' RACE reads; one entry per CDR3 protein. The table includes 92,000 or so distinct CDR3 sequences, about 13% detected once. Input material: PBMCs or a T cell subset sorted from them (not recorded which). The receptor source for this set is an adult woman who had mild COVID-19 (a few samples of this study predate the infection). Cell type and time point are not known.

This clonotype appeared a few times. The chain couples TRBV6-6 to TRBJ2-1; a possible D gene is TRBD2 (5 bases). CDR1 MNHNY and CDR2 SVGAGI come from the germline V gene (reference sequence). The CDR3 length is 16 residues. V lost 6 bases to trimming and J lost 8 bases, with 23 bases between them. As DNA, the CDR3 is TGTGCCAGCAGACCTCAGGAGGCCCGTGTTTGGGATGAGCAGTTCTTC. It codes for CASRPQEARVWDEQFF.

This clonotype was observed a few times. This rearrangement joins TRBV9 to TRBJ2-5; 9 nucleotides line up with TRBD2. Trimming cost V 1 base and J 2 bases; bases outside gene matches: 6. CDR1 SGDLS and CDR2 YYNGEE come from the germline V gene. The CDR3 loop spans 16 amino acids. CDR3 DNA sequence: TGTGCCAGCAGCGTAATGGGAAGCGGGAGGCAAGAGACCCAGTACTTC. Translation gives CASSVMGSGRQETQYF.

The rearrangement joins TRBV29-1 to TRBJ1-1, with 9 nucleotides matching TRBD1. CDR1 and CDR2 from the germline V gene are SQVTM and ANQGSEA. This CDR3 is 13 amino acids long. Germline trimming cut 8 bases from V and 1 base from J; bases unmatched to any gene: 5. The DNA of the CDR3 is TGCAGCTATAGGACAGGGGAGAACACTGAAGCTTTCTTT. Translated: CSYRTGENTEAFF.

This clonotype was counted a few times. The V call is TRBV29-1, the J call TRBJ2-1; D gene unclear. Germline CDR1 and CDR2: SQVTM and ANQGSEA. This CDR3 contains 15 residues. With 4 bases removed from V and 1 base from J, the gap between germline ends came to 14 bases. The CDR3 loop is CSVVLLGMSYNEQFF. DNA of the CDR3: TGCAGCGTTGTCCTCCTTGGGATGTCCTACAATGAGCAGTTCTTC.

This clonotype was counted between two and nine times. Here the CDR3 DNA reads TGCGCCAGCAGCCTAGATGGTGCCGAGCAGTACTTC. This translates into CASSLDGAEQYF. This chain uses TRBV4-1 with TRBJ2-7; D remains ambiguous. This CDR3 is built from 12 residues. Germline CDR1 and CDR2: MGHRA and YSYEKL. Trimming took 4 bases from V and 6 from J, leaving 10 bases between them.

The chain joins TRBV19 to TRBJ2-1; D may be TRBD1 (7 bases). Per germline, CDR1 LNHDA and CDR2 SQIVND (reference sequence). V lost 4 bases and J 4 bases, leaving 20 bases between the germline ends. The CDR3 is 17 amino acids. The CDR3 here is CASSTSTSGGWYNEQFF. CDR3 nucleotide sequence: TGTGCCAGTAGTACCTCAACCTCAGGGGGGTGGTACAATGAGCAGTTCTTC.

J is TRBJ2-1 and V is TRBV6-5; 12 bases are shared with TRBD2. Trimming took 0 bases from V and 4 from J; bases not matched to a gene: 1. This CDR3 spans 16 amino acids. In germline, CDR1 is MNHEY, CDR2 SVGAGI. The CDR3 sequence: CASSYSGTSGYNEQFF. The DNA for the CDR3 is TGTGCCAGCAGTTACTCAGGGACTAGCGGGTACAATGAGCAGTTCTTC.

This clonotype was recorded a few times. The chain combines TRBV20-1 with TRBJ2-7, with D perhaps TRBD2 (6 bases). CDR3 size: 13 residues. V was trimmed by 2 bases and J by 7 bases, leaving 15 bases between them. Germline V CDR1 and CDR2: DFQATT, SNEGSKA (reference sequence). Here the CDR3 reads CSARLPGEAEQYF. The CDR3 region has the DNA TGCAGTGCTAGATTGCCGGGGGAGGCGGAGCAGTACTTC.

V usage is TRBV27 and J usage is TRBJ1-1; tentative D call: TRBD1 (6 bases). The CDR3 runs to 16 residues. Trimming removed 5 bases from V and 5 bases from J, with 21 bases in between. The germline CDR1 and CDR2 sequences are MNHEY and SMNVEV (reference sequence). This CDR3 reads CASSVGGFGGSTEAFF. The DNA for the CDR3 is TGTGCCAGCAGTGTCGGGGGCTTCGGCGGTTCGACTGAAGCTTTCTTT.

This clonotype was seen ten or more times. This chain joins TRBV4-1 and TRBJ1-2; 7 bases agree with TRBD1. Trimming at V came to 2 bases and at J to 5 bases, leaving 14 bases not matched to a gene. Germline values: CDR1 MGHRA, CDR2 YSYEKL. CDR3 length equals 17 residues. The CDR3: CASSQKLGTEGKYGYTF. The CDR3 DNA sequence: TGCGCCAGCAGCCAAAAACTTGGGACAGAAGGGAAATATGGCTACACCTTC.

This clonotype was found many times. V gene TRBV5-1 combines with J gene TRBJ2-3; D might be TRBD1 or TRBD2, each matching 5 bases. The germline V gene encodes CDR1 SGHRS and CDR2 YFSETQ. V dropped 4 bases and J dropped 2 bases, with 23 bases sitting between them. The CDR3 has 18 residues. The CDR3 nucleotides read TGCGCCAGCAGCACCCCGAGGGGCCGGATCCCTATCACAGATACGCAGTATTTT. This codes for CASSTPRGRIPITDTQYF.

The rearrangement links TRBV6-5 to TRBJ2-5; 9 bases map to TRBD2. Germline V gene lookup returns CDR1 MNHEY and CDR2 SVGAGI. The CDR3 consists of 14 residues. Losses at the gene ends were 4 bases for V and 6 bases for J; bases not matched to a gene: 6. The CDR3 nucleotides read TGTGCCAGCAGTTCCGCGGCGGGAGGGCAGACCCAGTACTTC. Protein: CASSSAAGGQTQYF.

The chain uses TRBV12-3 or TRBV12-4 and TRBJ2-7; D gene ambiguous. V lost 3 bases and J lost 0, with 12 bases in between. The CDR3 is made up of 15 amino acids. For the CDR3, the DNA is TGTGCCAGCAGTTTTAACGTCCCTAGCTCCTACGAGCAGTACTTC. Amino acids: CASSFNVPSSYEQYF.

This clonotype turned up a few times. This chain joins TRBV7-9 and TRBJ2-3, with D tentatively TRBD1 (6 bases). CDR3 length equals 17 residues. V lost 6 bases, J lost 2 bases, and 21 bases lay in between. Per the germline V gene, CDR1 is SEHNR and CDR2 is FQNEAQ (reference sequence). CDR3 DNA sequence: TGTGCCAGCAGTTTCGGACAGTTCGGCATTTCCACAGATACGCAGTATTTT. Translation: CASSFGQFGISTDTQYF. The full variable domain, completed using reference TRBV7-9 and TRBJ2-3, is DTGVSQNPRHKITKRGQNVTFRCDPISEHNRLYWYRQTLGQGPEFLTYFQNEAQLEKSRLLSDRFSAERPKGSFSTLEIQRTEQGDSAMYLCASSFGQFGISTDTQYFGPGTRLTVL.

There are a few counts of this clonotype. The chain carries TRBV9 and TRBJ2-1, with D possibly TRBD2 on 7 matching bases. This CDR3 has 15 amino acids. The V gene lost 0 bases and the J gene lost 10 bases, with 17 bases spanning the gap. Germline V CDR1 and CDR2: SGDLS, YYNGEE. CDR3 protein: CASSVEGRGGVEQFF. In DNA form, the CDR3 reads TGTGCCAGCAGCGTAGAGGGCAGGGGAGGGGTCGAGCAGTTCTTC.

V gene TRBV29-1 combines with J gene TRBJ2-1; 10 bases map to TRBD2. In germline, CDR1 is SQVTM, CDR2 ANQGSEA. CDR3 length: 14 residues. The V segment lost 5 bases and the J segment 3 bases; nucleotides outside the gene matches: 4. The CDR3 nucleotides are TGCAGCGTTCAGCGGGAGGGATTCTACAATGAGCAGTTCTTC. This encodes CSVQREGFYNEQFF.

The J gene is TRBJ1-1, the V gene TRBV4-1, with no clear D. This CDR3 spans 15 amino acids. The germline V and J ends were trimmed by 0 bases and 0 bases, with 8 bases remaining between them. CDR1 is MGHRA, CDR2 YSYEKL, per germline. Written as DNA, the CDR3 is TGCGCCAGCAGCCAAGATCCCAGATTGAACACTGAAGCTTTCTTT. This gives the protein CASSQDPRLNTEAFF.

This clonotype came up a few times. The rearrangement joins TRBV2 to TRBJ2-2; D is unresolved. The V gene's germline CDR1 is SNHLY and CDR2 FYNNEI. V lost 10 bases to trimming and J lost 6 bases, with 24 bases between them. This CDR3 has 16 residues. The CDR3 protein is CATNLHPPPLAGELFF. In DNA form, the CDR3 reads TGTGCCACCAACTTACATCCGCCACCCCTCGCCGGGGAGCTGTTTTTT.

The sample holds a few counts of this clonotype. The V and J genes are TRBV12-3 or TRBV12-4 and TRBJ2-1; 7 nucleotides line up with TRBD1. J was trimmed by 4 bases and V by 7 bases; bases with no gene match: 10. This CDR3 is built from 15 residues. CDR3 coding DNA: TGTGCCAGCACCTTCTGGGACAGCGCGTACAATGAGCAGTTCTTC. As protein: CASTFWDSAYNEQFF.

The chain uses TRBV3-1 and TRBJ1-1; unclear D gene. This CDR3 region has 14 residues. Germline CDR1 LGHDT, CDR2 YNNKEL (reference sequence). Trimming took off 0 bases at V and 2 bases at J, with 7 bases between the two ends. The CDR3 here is CASSQDSLNTEAFF. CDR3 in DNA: TGTGCCAGCAGCCAAGACAGCCTTAACACTGAAGCTTTCTTT. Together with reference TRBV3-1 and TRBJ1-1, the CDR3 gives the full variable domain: DTAVSQTPKYLVTQMGNDKSIKCEQNLGHDTMYWYKQDSKKFLKIMFSYNNKELIINETVPNRFSPKSPDKAHLNLHINSLELGDSAVYFCASSQDSLNTEAFFGQGTRLTVV.

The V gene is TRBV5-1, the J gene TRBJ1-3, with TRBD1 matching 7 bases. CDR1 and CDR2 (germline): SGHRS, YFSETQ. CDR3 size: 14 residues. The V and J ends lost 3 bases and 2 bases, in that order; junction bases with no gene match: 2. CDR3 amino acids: CASSSGTAGNTIYF. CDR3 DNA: TGCGCCAGCAGCTCTGGGACAGCTGGAAACACCATATATTTT. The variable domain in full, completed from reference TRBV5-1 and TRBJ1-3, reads KAGVTQTPRYLIKTRGQQVTLSCSPISGHRSVSWYQQTPGQGLQFLFEYFSETQRNKGNFPGRFSGRQFSNSRSEMNVSTLELGDSALYLCASSSGTAGNTIYFGEGSWLTVV.

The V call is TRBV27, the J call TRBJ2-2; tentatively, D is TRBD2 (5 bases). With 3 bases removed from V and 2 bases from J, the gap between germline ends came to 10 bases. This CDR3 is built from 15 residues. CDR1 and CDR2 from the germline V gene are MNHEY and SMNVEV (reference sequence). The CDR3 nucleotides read TGTGCCAGCAGTTTTGGACTCATTAACACCGGGGAGCTGTTTTTT. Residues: CASSFGLINTGELFF.

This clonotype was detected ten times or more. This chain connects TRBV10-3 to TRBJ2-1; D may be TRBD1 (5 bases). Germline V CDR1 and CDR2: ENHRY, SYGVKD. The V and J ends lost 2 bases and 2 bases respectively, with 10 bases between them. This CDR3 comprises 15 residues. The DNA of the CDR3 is TGTGCCATCAGTGAGGGACACCTTACCTACAATGAGCAGTTCTTC. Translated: CAISEGHLTYNEQFF.

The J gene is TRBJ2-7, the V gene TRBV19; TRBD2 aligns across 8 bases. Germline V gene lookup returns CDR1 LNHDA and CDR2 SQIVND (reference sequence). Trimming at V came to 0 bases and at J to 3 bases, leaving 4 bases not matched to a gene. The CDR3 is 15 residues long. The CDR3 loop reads CASSIERLAGYEQYF. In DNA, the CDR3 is TGTGCCAGTAGTATAGAACGGCTAGCGGGCTACGAGCAGTACTTC.

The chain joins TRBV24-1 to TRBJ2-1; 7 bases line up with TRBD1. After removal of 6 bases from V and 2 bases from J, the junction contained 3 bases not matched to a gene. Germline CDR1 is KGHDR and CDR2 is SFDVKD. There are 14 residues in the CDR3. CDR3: CATSRQGPYNEQFF. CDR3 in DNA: TGTGCCACCAGTCGACAGGGCCCCTACAATGAGCAGTTCTTC.

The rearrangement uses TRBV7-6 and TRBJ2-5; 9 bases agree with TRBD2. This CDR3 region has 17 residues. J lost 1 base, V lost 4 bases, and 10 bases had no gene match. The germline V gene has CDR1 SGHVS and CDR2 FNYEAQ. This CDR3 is CASSSYGGLAFQETQYF. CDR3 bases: TGTGCCAGCAGCTCCTACGGGGGACTAGCCTTCCAAGAGACCCAGTACTTC.

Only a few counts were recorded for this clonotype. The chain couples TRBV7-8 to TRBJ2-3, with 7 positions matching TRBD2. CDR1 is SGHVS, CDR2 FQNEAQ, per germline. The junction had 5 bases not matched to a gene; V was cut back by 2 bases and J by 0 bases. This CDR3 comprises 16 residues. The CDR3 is CASSLSGGSSTDTQYF. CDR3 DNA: TGTGCCAGCAGCTTATCGGGGGGATCTAGCACAGATACGCAGTATTTT.